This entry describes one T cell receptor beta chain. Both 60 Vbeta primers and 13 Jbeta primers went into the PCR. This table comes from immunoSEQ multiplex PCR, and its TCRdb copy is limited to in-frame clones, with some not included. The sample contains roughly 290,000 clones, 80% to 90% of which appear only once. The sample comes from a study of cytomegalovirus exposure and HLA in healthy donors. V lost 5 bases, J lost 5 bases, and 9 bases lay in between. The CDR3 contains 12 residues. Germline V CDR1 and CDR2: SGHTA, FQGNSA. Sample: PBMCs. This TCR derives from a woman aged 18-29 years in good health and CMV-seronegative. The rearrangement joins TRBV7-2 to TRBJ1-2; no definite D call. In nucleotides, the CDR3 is TGTGCCAGCAGCGAGGCAGCTTATGGCTACACCTTC. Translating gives CASSEAAYGYTF.